These 15 T cell receptor beta chains came from one sample sequenced in a study of blood T cells in healthy people across ages. The second PCR ran roughly 7 to 11 cycles with a sample-barcoded 5' primer and J-beta primers. MiXCR, run by TCRdb on the 5' RACE reads, gives a single entry per CDR3 protein. The sample records roughly 1,800,000 distinct CDR3 sequences, roughly 49% being singletons. Source material: blood. Source of these receptors: a woman between 35 and 50 years old in good health.

V is TRBV9 and J is TRBJ1-2, with 8 nucleotides matching TRBD1. Trimming at V came to 0 bases and at J to 8 bases, leaving 3 bases not matched to a gene. This CDR3 spans 13 amino acids. The germline V gene has CDR1 SGDLS and CDR2 YYNGEE. CDR3 nucleotide sequence: TGTGCCAGCAGCGTAGGGACAGGGTTAGGCTACACCTTC. It specifies CASSVGTGLGYTF.

This clonotype was seen more than once but under ten times. The V gene is TRBV6-5, the J gene TRBJ2-5; 14 nucleotides match TRBD2. The CDR3 covers 17 residues. With 2 bases clipped from V and 6 bases from J, the junction kept 8 bases outside the gene matches. Germline CDR1 MNHEY, CDR2 SVGAGI. CDR3 in amino acids: CASSYTTSGGAEKTQYF. In nucleotides, the CDR3 is TGTGCCAGCAGTTACACGACTAGCGGGGGGGCCGAGAAGACCCAGTACTTC.

The chain joins TRBV18 to TRBJ2-7; 7 bases line up with TRBD1. CDR3 length: 13 residues. Germline-derived CDR1 and CDR2 are KGHSH and LQKENI. Trimming at V came to 4 bases and at J to 5 bases, leaving 5 bases not matched to a gene. CDR3 nucleotides: TGTGCCAGCTCACAGGGACAGACAAACGAGCAGTACTTC. Translating gives CASSQGQTNEQYF.

In this sample, this clonotype turned up many times. The gene calls are TRBV10-3 and TRBJ2-7; D may be TRBD1 or TRBD2 (5 bases each). Germline V gives CDR1 ENHRY, CDR2 SYGVKD. The ends were cut back, 5 bases at V and 0 bases at J, with 17 bases in the middle. The CDR3 has 16 amino acids. CDR3 coding DNA: TGTGCCATCAGTAACCCCGGGACCGTAAGCTCCTACGAGCAGTACTTC. Protein sequence: CAISNPGTVSSYEQYF.

This clonotype was seen only once. The chain carries TRBV6-1 and TRBJ1-6, with D perhaps TRBD1 (6 bases). V shed 3 bases and J shed 4 bases, with 10 bases lying between them. The CDR3 covers 15 residues. CDR1 and CDR2 from the germline V gene are MNHNS and SASEGT. The CDR3 nucleotides read TGTGCCAGCAGTGAGGGAGACAGGTATAATTCACCCCTCCACTTT. It is translated as CASSEGDRYNSPLHF.

The chain is built from TRBV7-9 and TRBJ2-3, with 8 positions matching TRBD2. Trimming removed 5 bases from V and 2 bases from J; junction bases left unmatched: 6. Germline assignment: CDR1 SEHNR and CDR2 FQNEAQ (reference sequence). This CDR3 is 15 amino acids long. CDR3 sequence reads: CASSRAGGNTDTQYF. CDR3 DNA: TGTGCCAGCAGCCGTGCGGGGGGAAACACAGATACGCAGTATTTT.

This chain uses TRBV29-1 with TRBJ2-7; D gene ambiguous. The end of the DNA aligns better with TRBJ2-4, so the J call may be wrong. Germline CDR1 reads SQVTM; CDR2 reads ANQGSEA. CDR3 length: 12 residues. CDR3 bases: TGCAGCGTTGAAGGGGGTTTGAACATTCAGTACTTC. Translation gives CSVEGGLNIQYF.

V is TRBV27 and J is TRBJ1-5, with a tentative D call TRBD1 (5 bases). CDR1 and CDR2 (germline): MNHEY, SMNVEV (reference sequence). V was clipped by 5 bases and J by 0 bases, with 8 bases between them. The CDR3 consists of 14 residues. The CDR3, as DNA: TGTGCCAGCAGTATGGGACTTAGCAATCAGCCCCAGCATTTT. This translates into CASSMGLSNQPQHF.

The chain couples TRBV28 to TRBJ2-7, with 9 positions matching TRBD1. The CDR3 length is 20 residues. After removal of 6 bases from V and 0 bases from J, the junction contained 21 bases not matched to a gene. Germline V CDR1 and CDR2: MDHEN, SYDVKM. CDR3 sequence reads: CASSSPPGQGTSLNSYEQYF. The CDR3 DNA reads TGTGCCAGCAGCTCTCCCCCGGGACAGGGAACCTCTTTGAACTCCTACGAGCAGTACTTC.

The V and J genes are TRBV28 and TRBJ2-7; D is uncertain. Trimming left V 1 base short and J 6 bases short, with 19 bases between. The CDR3 totals 16 residues. The germline V gene encodes CDR1 MDHEN and CDR2 SYDVKM. CDR3 in DNA: TGTGCCAGCAGTTTATCTGGCATCTGGGTTTCTTCCGAGCAGTACTTC. This translates into CASSLSGIWVSSEQYF.

The genes are TRBV29-1 and TRBJ2-5; 7 bases agree with TRBD1. The CDR3 extends over 13 amino acids. The ends lost 5 bases at V and 5 bases at J; junction bases unmatched: 8. Germline V lookup: CDR1 SQVTM, CDR2 ANQGSEA. CDR3 in amino acids: CSVTGQWRETQYF. For the CDR3, the DNA is TGCAGCGTTACGGGACAGTGGAGGGAGACCCAGTACTTC. Using reference TRBV29-1 and TRBJ2-5 for the parts outside the CDR3, the full variable domain is SAVISQKPSRDICQRGTSLTIQCQVDSQVTMMFWYRQQPGQSLTLIATANQGSEATYESGFVIDKFPISRPNLTFSTLTVSNMSPEDSSIYLCSVTGQWRETQYFGPGTRLLVL.

This sequence joins TRBV4-3 and TRBJ1-4; D possibly corresponds to TRBD1 (6 bases). V was pared by 0 bases and J by 8 bases, with 16 bases between. The CDR3 contains 16 residues. Per the germline V gene, CDR1 is LGHNA and CDR2 is YSLEER. The CDR3 here is CASSQEGAVSGEKLFF. The CDR3 nucleotides read TGCGCCAGCAGCCAAGAGGGGGCTGTCTCGGGGGAAAAACTGTTTTTT.

V usage is TRBV20-1 and J usage is TRBJ2-7, with D possibly TRBD1 on 6 matching bases. This CDR3 has 13 residues. The germline V gene has CDR1 DFQATT and CDR2 SNEGSKA (reference sequence). V was cut by 2 bases and J by 5 bases, with 13 bases left in between. The CDR3 DNA reads as TGCAGTGCTAGACTACAGGGCTACAACGAGCAGTACTTC. Protein product: CSARLQGYNEQYF.

The CDR3 sequence is CSVDSQGRRTEAFF. CDR3 DNA: TGCAGCGTTGATTCCCAGGGCCGACGTACTGAAGCTTTCTTT. The chain combines TRBV29-1 with TRBJ1-1, with D maybe TRBD1 (5 bases). This CDR3 spans 14 amino acids. Trimming left V 3 bases short and J 5 bases short, with 16 bases between. Per the germline V gene, CDR1 is SQVTM and CDR2 is ANQGSEA.

V gene TRBV4-3 combines with J gene TRBJ2-2; 8 bases match TRBD2. The ends lost 3 bases at V and 4 bases at J; junction bases unmatched: 7. In germline, CDR1 is LGHNA, CDR2 YSLEER. CDR3 length equals 16 residues. CDR3 nucleotide sequence: TGCGCCAGCAGCCAGGGACTAGGCGGCAGCACCGGGGAGCTGTTTTTT. This sequence encodes CASSQGLGGSTGELFF.